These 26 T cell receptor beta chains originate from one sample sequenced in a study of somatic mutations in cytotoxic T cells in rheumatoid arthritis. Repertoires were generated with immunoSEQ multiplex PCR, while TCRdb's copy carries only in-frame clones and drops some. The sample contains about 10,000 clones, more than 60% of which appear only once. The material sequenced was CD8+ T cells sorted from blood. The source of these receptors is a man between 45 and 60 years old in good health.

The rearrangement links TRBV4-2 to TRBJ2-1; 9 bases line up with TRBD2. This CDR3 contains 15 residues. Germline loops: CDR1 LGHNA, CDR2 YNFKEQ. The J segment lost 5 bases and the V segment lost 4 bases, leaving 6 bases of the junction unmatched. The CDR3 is CASSPRASGDNEQFF. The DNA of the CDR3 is TGTGCCAGCAGCCCCCGTGCTAGCGGGGACAATGAGCAGTTCTTC.

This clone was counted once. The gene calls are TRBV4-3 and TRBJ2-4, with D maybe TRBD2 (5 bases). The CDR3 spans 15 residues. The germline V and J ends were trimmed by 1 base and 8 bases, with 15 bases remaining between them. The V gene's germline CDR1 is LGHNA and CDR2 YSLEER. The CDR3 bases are TGCGCCAGCAGCCAAGCAACGGGATTTGAAGACATTCAGTACTTC. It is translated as CASSQATGFEDIQYF.

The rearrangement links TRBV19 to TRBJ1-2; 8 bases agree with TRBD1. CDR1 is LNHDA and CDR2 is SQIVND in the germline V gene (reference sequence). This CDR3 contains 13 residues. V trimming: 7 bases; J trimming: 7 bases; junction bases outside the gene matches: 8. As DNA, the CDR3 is TGTGCCAGTATTGACAGGGGCGTCAGTGGCTACACCTTC. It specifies CASIDRGVSGYTF.

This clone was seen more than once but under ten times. The CDR3 reads CASAPGLRQDTQYF. The CDR3 DNA sequence: TGCGCCAGCGCGCCGGGACTCCGGCAGGATACGCAGTATTTT. This chain connects TRBV5-1 to TRBJ2-3, with D maybe TRBD2 (6 bases). CDR1 is SGHRS, CDR2 YFSETQ, per germline. The CDR3 covers 14 residues. The V gene lost 7 bases and the J gene lost 6 bases, with 18 bases spanning the gap. The complete variable domain, with remaining parts taken from reference TRBV5-1 and TRBJ2-3, reads KAGVTQTPRYLIKTRGQQVTLSCSPISGHRSVSWYQQTPGQGLQFLFEYFSETQRNKGNFPGRFSGRQFSNSRSEMNVSTLELGDSALYLCASAPGLRQDTQYFGPGTRLTVL.

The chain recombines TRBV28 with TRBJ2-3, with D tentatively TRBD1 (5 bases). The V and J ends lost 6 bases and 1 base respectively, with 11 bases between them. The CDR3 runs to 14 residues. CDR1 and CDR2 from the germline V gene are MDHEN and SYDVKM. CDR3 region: CASSPRGGTDTQYF. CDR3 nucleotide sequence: TGTGCCAGCAGCCCTAGGGGCGGCACAGATACGCAGTATTTT.

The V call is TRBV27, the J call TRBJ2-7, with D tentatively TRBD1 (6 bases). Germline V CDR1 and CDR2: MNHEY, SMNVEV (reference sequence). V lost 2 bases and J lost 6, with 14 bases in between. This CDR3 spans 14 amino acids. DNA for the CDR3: TGTGCCAGCAGTTTAATTGGGGGCGCATTCGAGCAGTACTTC. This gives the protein CASSLIGGAFEQYF.

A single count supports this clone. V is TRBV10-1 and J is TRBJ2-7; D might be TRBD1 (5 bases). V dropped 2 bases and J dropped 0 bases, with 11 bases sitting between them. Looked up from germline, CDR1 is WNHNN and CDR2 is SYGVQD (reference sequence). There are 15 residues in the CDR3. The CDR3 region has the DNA TGCGCCAGCAGTGAGGGGGCGCAGACCTCCTACGAGCAGTACTTC. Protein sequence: CASSEGAQTSYEQYF.

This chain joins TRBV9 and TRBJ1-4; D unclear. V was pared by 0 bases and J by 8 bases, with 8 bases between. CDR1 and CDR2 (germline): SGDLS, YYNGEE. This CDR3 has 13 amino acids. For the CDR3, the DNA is TGTGCCAGCAGCGTAGAATCGGGGGAAAAACTGTTTTTT. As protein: CASSVESGEKLFF.

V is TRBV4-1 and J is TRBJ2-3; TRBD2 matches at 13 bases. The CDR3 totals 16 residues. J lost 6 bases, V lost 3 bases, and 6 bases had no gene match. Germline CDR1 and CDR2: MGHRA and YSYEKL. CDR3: CASSHPGTSGADTQYF. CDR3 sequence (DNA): TGCGCCAGCAGCCACCCCGGGACTAGCGGGGCGGATACGCAGTATTTT.

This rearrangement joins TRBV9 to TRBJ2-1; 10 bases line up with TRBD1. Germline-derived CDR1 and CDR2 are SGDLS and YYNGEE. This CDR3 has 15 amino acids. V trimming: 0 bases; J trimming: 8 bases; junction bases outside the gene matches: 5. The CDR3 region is CASSVGGTGEDEQFF. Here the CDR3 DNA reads TGTGCCAGCAGCGTAGGGGGGACAGGGGAGGATGAGCAGTTCTTC. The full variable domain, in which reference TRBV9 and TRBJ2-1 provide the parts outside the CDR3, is DSGVTQTPKHLITATGQRVTLRCSPRSGDLSVYWYQQSLDQGLQFLIQYYNGEERAKGNILERFSAQQFPDLHSELNLSSLELGDSALYFCASSVGGTGEDEQFFGPGTRLTVL.

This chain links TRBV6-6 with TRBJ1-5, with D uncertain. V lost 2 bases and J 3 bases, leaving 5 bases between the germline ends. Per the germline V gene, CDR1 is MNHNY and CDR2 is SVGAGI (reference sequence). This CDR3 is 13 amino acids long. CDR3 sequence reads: CASSYMYNQPQHF. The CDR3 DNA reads TGTGCCAGCAGTTACATGTACAATCAGCCCCAGCATTTT.

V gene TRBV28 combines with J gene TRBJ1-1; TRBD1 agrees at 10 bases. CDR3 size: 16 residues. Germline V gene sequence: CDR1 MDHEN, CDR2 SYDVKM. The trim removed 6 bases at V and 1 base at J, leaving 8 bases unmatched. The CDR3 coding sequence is TGTGCCAGCAGCATGGACAGGGGGTTTAAGAACACTGAAGCTTTCTTT. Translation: CASSMDRGFKNTEAFF.

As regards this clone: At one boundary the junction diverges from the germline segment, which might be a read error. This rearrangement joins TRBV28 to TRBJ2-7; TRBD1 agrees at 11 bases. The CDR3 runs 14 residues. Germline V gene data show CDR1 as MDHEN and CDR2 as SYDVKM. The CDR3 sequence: CASLRTGGSHEQYF. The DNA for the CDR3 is TGTGCCAGCCTGAGGACAGGGGGCTCCCACGAGCAGTACTTC.

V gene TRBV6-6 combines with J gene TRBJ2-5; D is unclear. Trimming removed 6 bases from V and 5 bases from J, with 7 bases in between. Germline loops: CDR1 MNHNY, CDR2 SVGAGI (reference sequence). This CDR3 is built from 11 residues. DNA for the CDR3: TGTGCCAGCAGCCCGAGGGAGACCCAGTACTTC. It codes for CASSPRETQYF.

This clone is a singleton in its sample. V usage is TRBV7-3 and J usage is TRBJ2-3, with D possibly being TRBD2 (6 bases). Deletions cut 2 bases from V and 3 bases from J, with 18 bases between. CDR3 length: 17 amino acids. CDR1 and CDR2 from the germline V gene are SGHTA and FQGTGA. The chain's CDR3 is CASSLDPFGRRTDTQYF. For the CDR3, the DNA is TGTGCCAGCAGCTTAGACCCCTTTGGGAGGAGAACAGATACGCAGTATTTT.

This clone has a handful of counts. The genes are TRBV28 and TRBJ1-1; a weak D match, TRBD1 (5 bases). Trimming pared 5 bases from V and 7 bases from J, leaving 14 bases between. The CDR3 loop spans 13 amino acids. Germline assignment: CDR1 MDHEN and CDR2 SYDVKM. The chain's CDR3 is CASSPRQYGEAFF. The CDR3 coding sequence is TGTGCCAGCAGTCCCCGACAGTACGGTGAAGCTTTCTTT.

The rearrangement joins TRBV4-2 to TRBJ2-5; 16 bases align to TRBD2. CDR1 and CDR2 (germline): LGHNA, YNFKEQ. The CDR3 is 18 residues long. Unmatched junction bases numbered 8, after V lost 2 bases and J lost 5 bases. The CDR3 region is CASSQPGLAGGLRETQYF. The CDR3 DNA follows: TGTGCCAGCAGCCAACCGGGACTAGCGGGGGGGCTCAGGGAGACCCAGTACTTC.

CDR3 coding DNA: TGTGCCAGCAGCTTGAACAGGCAGCTTGCTTCACCCCTCCACTTT. It translates to CASSLNRQLASPLHF. The chain recombines TRBV5-6 with TRBJ1-6, with D perhaps matching TRBD1 (5 bases). Trimming left V 1 base short and J 9 bases short, with 14 bases between. Per germline, CDR1 SGHDT and CDR2 YYEEEE. CDR3 length: 15 amino acids.

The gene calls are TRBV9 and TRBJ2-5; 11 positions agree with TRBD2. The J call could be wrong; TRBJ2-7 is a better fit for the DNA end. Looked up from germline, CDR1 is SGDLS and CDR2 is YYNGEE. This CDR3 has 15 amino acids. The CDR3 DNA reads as TGTGCCAGCAGCGTATCCGGGACTAGCGGCTACGAGCAGTACTTC. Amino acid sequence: CASSVSGTSGYEQYF.

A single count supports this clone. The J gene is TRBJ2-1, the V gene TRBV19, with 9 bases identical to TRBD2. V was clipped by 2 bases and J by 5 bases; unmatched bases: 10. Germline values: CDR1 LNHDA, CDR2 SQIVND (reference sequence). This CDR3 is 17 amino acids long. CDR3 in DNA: TGTGCCAGTAGTATACCCCAATGGCGGGAGGGGAACAATGAGCAGTTCTTC. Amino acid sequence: CASSIPQWREGNNEQFF.

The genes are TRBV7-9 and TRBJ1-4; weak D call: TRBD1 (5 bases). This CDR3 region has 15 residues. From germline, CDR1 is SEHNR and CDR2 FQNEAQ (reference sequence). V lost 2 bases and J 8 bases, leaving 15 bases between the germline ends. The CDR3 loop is CASSLKGRRGEKLFF. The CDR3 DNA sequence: TGTGCCAGCAGCTTAAAGGGCAGGAGGGGAGAAAAACTGTTTTTT. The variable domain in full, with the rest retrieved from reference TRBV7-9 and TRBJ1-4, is DTGVSQNPRHKITKRGQNVTFRCDPISEHNRLYWYRQTLGQGPEFLTYFQNEAQLEKSRLLSDRFSAERPKGSFSTLEIQRTEQGDSAMYLCASSLKGRRGEKLFFGSGTQLSVL.

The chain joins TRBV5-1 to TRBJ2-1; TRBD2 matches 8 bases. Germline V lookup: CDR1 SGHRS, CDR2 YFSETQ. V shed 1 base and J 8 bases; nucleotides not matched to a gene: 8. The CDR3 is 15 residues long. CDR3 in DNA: TGCGCCAGCAGCTTGACGGGAGGGTCGGGGGATGAGCAGTTCTTC. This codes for CASSLTGGSGDEQFF.

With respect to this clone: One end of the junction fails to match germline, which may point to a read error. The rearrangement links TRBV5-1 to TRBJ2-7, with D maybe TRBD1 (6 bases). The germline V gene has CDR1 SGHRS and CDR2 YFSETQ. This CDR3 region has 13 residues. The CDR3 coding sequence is TGCGCCAGCAGCAGGGACAAAGCCTACGAGCAGTACTTT. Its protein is CASSRDKAYEQYF.

DNA of the CDR3: TGCGCCAGCAGCCAAGAAGGGACAGGGGTGGCCTACGAGCAGTACTTC. This encodes CASSQEGTGVAYEQYF. V and J are TRBV4-1 and TRBJ2-7; 10 nucleotides match TRBD1. Trimming at V came to 0 bases and at J to 2 bases, leaving 4 bases not matched to a gene. This CDR3 spans 16 amino acids. From germline, CDR1 is MGHRA and CDR2 YSYEKL.

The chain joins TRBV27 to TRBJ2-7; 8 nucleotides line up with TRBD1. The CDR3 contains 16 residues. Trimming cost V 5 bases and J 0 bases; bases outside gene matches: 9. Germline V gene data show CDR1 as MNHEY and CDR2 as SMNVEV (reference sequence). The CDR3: CASSRYRGDSSYEQYF. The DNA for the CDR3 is TGTGCCAGCAGTAGGTACAGGGGGGATAGCTCCTACGAGCAGTACTTC.

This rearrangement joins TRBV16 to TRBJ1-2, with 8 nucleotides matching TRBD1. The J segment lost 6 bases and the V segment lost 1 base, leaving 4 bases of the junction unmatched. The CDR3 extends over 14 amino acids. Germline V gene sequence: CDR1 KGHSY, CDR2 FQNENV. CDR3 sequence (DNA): TGTGCCAGCAGCCAATTCGGACAGGGCGATGGCTACACCTTC. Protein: CASSQFGQGDGYTF.